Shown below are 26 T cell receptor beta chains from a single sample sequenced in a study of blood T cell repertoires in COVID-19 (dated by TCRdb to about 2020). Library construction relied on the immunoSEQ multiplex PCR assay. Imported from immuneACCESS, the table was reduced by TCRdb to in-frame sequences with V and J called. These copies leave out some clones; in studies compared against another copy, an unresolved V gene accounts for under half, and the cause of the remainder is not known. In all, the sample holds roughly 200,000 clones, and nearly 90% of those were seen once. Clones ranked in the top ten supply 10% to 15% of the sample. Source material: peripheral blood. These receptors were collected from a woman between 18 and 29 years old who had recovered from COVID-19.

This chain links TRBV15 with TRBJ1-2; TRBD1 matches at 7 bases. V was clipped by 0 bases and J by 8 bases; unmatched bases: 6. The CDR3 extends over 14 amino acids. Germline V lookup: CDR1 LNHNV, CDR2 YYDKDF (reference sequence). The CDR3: CATSRDLQGPGYTF. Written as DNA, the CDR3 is TGTGCCACCAGCAGAGACTTACAGGGGCCCGGCTACACCTTC.

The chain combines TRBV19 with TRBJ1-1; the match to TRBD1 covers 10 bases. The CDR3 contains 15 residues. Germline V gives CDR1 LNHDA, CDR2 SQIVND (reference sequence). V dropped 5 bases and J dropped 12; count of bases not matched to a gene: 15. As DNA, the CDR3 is TGTGCCAGTAGTTCCCGGACAGGGGGGTCGGGCGTATCTTTCTTT. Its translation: CASSSRTGGSGVSFF.

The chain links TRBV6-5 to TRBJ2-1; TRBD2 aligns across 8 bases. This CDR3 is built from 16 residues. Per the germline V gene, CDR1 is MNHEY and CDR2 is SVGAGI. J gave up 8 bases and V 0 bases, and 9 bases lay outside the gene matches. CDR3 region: CASSYSIAGHAYEQFF. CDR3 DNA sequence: TGTGCCAGCAGTTACTCGATAGCGGGACATGCCTATGAGCAGTTCTTC.

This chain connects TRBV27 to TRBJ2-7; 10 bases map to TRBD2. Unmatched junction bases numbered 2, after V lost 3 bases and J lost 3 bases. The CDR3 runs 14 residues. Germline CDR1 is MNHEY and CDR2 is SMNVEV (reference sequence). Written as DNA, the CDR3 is TGTGCCAGCAGTTTGACTAGCGGGTACTACGAGCAGTACTTC. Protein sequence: CASSLTSGYYEQYF.

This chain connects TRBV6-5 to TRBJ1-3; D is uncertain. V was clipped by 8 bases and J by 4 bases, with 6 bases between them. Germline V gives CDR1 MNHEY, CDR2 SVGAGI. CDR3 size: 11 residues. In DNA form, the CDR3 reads TGTGCCAGCTTTAAAGGAAACACCATATATTTT. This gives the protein CASFKGNTIYF.

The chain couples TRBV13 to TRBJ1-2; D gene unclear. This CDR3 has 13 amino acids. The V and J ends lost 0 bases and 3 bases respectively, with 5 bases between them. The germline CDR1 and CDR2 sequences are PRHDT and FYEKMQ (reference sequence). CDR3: CASSLGRYYGYTF. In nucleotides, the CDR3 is TGTGCCAGCAGCTTAGGTAGATACTATGGCTACACCTTC. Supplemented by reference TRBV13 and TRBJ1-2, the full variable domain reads AAGVIQSPRHLIKEKRETATLKCYPIPRHDTVYWYQQGPGQDPQFLISFYEKMQSDKGSIPDRFSAQQFSDYHSELNMSSLELGDSALYFCASSLGRYYGYTFGSGTRLTVV.

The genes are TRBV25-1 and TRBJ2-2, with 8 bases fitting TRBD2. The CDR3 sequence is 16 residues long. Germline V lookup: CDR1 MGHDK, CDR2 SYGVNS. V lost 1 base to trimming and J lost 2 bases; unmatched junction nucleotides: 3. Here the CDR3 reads CASSESSGSNTGELFF. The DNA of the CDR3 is TGTGCCAGCAGTGAATCAAGCGGGAGTAACACCGGGGAGCTGTTTTTT.

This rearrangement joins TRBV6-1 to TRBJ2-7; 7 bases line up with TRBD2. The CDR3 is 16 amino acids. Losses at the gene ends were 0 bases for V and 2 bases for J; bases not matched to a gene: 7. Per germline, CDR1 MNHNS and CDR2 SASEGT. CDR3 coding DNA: TGTGCCAGCAGTGAAGCGGTGCGGGACTACACCTACGAGCAGTACTTC. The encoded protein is CASSEAVRDYTYEQYF.

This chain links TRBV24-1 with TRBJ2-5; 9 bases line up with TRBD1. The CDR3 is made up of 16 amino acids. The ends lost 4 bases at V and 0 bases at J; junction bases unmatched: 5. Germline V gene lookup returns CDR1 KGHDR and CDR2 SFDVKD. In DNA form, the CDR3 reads TGTGCCACCAGTGAACCCGGACAGGGGTACCAAGAGACCCAGTACTTC. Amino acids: CATSEPGQGYQETQYF.

As DNA, the CDR3 is TGTGCCAGCAGCCAAGAGGACAATGGGGCTTATGGCTACACCTTC. Translating it yields CASSQEDNGAYGYTF. V is TRBV3-1 (or the pseudogene TRBV3-2) and J is TRBJ1-2; D perhaps matches TRBD1 (5 bases). V lost 0 bases and J lost 5, with 13 bases in between. This CDR3 is built from 15 residues. From germline, CDR1 is LGHDT and CDR2 YNNKEL (reference sequence).

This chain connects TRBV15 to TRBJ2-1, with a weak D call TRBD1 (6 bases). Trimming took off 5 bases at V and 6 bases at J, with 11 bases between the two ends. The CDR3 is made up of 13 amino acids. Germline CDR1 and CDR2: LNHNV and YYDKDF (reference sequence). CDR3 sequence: CATSPRQVNEQFF. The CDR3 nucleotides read TGTGCCACCAGCCCCAGACAGGTCAATGAGCAGTTCTTC.

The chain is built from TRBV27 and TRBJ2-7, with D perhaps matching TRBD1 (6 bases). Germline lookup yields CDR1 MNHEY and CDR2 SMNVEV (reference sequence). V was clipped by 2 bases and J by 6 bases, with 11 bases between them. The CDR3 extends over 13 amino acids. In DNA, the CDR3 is TGTGCCAGCAGTTTAACCCAGGGGATCGAGCAGTACTTC. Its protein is CASSLTQGIEQYF.

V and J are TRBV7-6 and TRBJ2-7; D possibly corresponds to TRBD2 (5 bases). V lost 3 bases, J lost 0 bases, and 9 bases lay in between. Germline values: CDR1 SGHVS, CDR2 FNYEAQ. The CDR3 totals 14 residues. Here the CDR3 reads CASSFMGSSYEQYF. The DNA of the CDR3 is TGTGCCAGCAGCTTTATGGGGAGCTCCTACGAGCAGTACTTC.

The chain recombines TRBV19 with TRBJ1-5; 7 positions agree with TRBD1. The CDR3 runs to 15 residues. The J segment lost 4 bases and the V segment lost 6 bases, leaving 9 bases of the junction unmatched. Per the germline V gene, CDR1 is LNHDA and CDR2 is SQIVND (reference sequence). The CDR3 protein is CASSSHRGDNQPQHF. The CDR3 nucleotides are TGTGCCAGTAGCTCCCACAGGGGAGATAATCAGCCCCAGCATTTT.

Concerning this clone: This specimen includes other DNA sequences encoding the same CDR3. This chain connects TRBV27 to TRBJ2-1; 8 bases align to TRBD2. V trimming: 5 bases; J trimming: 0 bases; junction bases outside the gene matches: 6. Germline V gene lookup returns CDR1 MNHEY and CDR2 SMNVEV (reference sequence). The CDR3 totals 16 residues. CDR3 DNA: TGTGCCAGCAGTCCTTCGGGGGGGAGCTCCTACAATGAGCAGTTCTTC. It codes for CASSPSGGSSYNEQFF.

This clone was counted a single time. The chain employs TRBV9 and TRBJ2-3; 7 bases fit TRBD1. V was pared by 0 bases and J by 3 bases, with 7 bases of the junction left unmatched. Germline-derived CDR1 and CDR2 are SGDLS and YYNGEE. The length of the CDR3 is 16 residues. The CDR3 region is CASSVEGAYLTDTQYF. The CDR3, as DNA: TGTGCCAGCAGCGTAGAGGGGGCGTATTTGACAGATACGCAGTATTTT.

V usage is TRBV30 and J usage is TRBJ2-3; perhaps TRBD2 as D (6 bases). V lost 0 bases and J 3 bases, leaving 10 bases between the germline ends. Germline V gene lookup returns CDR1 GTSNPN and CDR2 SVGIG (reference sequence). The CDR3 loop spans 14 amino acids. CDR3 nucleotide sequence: TGTGCCTGGAGTGTAGTGGGGGGTACAGATACGCAGTATTTT. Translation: CAWSVVGGTDTQYF.

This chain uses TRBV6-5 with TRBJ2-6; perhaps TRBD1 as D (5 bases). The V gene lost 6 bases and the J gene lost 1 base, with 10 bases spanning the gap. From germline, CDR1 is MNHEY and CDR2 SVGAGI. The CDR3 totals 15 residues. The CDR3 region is CASRTTVSGANVLTF. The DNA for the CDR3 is TGTGCCAGCAGGACGACAGTATCTGGGGCCAACGTCCTGACTTTC.

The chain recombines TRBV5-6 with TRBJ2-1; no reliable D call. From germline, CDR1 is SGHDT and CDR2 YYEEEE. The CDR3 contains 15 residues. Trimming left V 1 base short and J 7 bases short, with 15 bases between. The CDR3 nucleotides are TGTGCCAGCAGCTTGTATTCCCTATACGGGAATGAGCAGTTCTTC. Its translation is CASSLYSLYGNEQFF.

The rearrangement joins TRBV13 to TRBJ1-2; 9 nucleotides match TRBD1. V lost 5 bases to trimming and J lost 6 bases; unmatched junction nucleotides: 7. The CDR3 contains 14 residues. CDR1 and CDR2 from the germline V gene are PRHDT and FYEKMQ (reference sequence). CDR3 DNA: TGTGCCAGCAGCGTGGCCGGGACAGGGAATGGCTACACCTTC. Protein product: CASSVAGTGNGYTF.

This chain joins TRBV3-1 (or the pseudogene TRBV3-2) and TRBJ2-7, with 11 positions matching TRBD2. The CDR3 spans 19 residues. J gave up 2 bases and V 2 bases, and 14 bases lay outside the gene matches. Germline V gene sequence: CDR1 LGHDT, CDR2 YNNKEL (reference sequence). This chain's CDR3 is CASSQKLAGERLVTYEQYF. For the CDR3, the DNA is TGTGCCAGCAGCCAAAAACTAGCGGGAGAGCGGCTAGTGACCTACGAGCAGTACTTC.

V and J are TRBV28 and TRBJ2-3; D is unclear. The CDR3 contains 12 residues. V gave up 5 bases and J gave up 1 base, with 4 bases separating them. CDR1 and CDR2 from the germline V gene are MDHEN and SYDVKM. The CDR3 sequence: CASSGRTDTQYF. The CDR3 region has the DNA TGTGCCAGCAGTGGCCGCACAGATACGCAGTATTTT. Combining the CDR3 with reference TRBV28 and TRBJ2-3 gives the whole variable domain DVKVTQSSRYLVKRTGEKVFLECVQDMDHENMFWYRQDPGLGLRLIYFSYDVKMKEKGDIPEGYSVSREKKERFSLILESASTNQTSMYLCASSGRTDTQYFGPGTRLTVL.

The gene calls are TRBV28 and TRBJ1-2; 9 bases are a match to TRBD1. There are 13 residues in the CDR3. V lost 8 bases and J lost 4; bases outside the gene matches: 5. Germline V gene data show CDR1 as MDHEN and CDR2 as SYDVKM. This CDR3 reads CASRTGGLYGYTF. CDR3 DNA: TGTGCCAGCCGTACAGGGGGCCTCTATGGCTACACCTTC.

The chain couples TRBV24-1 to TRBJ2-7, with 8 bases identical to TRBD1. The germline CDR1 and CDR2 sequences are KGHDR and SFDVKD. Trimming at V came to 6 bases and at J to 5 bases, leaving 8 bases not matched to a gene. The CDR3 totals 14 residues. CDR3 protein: CATSPGQGVDEQYF. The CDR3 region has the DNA TGTGCCACCAGTCCAGGACAGGGAGTCGACGAGCAGTACTTC.

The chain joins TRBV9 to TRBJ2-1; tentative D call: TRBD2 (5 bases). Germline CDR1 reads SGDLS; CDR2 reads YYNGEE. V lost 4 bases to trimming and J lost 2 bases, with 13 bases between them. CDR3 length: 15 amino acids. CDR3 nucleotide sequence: TGTGCCAGCAGCCCGTCAGCGGCGCCCTACAATGAGCAGTTCTTC. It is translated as CASSPSAAPYNEQFF.

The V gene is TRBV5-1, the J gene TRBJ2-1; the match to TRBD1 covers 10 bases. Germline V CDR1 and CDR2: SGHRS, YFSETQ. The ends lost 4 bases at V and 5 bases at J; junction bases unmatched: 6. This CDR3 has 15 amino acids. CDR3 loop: CASSARQGAHNEQFF. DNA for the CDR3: TGCGCCAGCAGCGCCAGACAGGGGGCCCACAATGAGCAGTTCTTC.